The rows below give T cell receptor beta chains drawn from one sample of a study of blood T cell repertoires in COVID-19. The table came from immunoSEQ multiplex PCR; TCRdb's copy has only in-frame clones and leaves some out. The sample shows around 45,000 clones, around 90% of them seen only once. The source material was peripheral blood. Every receptor here comes from a man in his sixties or seventies with active COVID-19. The CDR3 runs from the conserved cysteine through the conserved F or W. D genes are given only for firm matches. Clone size is stated in some rows and not others, as once, few, many or a class when expanded.

d_gene	abundance	v_gene	j_gene	CDR3aa	CDR3nt
.	few	TRBV19	TRBJ2-7	CASSIGRTGEGQYF	TGTGCCAGTAGTATAGGGCGGACCGGCGAGGGGCAGTACTTC
.	.	TRBV6-5	TRBJ1-3	CASRLGGSSGNTIYF	TGTGCCAGCAGGCTTGGGGGCTCCTCTGGAAACACCATATATTTT
.	few	TRBV6-5	TRBJ2-2	CASRFRGDTGELFF	TGTGCCAGCAGATTCAGGGGGGATACCGGGGAGCTGTTTTTT
.	few	TRBV6-6	TRBJ2-7	CASTYNGRGYEQYF	TGTGCCAGCACCTACAACGGCAGGGGCTACGAGCAGTACTTC
.	.	TRBV5-6	TRBJ2-2	CASSLEGAPGRELFF	TGTGCCAGCAGCTTGGAAGGGGCCCCGGGCCGGGAGCTGTTTTTT
TRBD1	.	TRBV23-1	TRBJ1-2	CASSQSSDRVYGYTF	TGCGCCAGCAGTCAATCTTCCGACAGGGTGTATGGCTACACCTTC
TRBD2	.	TRBV2	TRBJ2-3	CASVAGGGTDTQYF	TGTGCCAGTGTAGCGGGGGGCGGCACAGATACGCAGTATTTT
.	.	TRBV11-2	TRBJ2-7	CASSPQGGEQYF	TGTGCCAGCAGCCCACAGGGCGGCGAGCAGTACTTC
.	few	TRBV5-6	TRBJ1-4	CASSFDSHNEKLFF	TGTGCCAGCAGTTTTGACAGCCATAATGAAAAACTGTTTTTT
.	.	TRBV7-8	TRBJ2-7	CASSSGQLTYEQYF	TGTGCCAGCAGCTCTGGACAGCTCACCTACGAGCAGTACTTC
.	.	TRBV19	TRBJ2-7	CASSISQDYKGEQYF	TGTGCCAGTAGTATTTCACAGGACTATAAGGGGGAGCAGTACTTC
TRBD2	.	TRBV7-2	TRBJ2-3	CASSLWGTSGSTDTQYF	TGTGCCAGCAGCTTATGGGGGACTAGCGGGAGCACAGATACGCAGTATTTT
.	.	TRBV10-2	TRBJ2-5	CASRTPGTQETQYF	TGCGCCAGCAGGACCCCAGGGACTCAAGAGACCCAGTACTTC
.	.	TRBV6-5	TRBJ2-2	CASSYGTTNTGELFF	TGTGCCAGCAGTTACGGGACAACGAACACCGGGGAGCTGTTTTTT
.	.	TRBV5-8	TRBJ1-5	CASSFQSPGYQPQHF	TGTGCCAGCAGCTTCCAATCCCCGGGGTATCAGCCCCAGCATTTT
.	.	TRBV5-4	TRBJ1-5	CASSPSLNQPQHF	TGTGCCAGCAGCCCCTCCCTCAATCAGCCCCAGCATTTT
TRBD2	.	TRBV20-1	TRBJ2-7	CSASPAGVSYEQYF	TGCAGTGCTAGTCCAGCGGGGGTCTCCTACGAGCAGTACTTC
TRBD1	.	TRBV5-5	TRBJ1-3	CASSFGQGARGNTIYF	TGTGCCAGCAGCTTCGGACAGGGGGCGAGAGGAAACACCATATATTTT
TRBD1	.	TRBV20-1	TRBJ1-2	CSAHRGRGYTF	TGCAGTGCGCACAGGGGCAGAGGCTACACCTTC
TRBD2	.	TRBV6-2/TRBV6-3	TRBJ2-2	CASSKGLAGVTGELFF	TGTGCCAGCAGTAAAGGACTAGCGGGGGTGACCGGGGAGCTGTTTTTT
.	.	TRBV5-6	TRBJ2-1	CASSLSAESSYNEQFF	TGTGCCAGCAGCCTTTCAGCGGAGAGCTCCTACAATGAGCAGTTCTTC
.	.	TRBV7-2	TRBJ2-2	CASSPWGPGELFF	TGTGCCAGCAGCCCGTGGGGGCCCGGGGAGCTGTTTTTT
.	once	TRBV11-2	TRBJ2-5	CASTTGNQETQYF	TGTGCCAGCACCACAGGAAACCAAGAGACCCAGTACTTC
TRBD1	.	TRBV6-5	TRBJ1-1	CASSYGPGQGNTEAFF	TGTGCCAGCAGTTACGGTCCGGGACAGGGTAACACTGAAGCTTTCTTT
TRBD1	.	TRBV27	TRBJ2-1	CASATTGRHEQFF	TGTGCCAGCGCAACGACAGGGCGTCATGAGCAGTTCTTC
.	.	TRBV5-5	TRBJ2-1	CASSFLQGFNEQFF	TGTGCCAGCAGCTTTTTGCAGGGTTTCAATGAGCAGTTCTTC
.	.	TRBV4-3	TRBJ1-1	CASSQEYGMGTEAFF	TGCGCCAGCAGCCAAGAATACGGGATGGGCACTGAAGCTTTCTTT
TRBD1	.	TRBV5-4	TRBJ2-5	CASSSGDRPRETQYF	TGTGCCAGCAGCTCCGGGGACAGACCTCGGGAGACCCAGTACTTC
.	.	TRBV18	TRBJ2-3	CASSPVGGTADTQYF	TGTGCCAGCTCACCAGTAGGGGGTACCGCAGATACGCAGTATTTT
.	.	TRBV5-8	TRBJ1-6	CASSFSSTSYGRNNSPLHF	TGTGCCAGCAGCTTCTCCTCAACCTCCTACGGCAGGAATAATTCACCCCTCCACTTT
TRBD1	.	TRBV9	TRBJ2-7	CASSPSPGQGTYEQYF	TGTGCCAGCAGCCCGTCGCCGGGACAGGGGACCTACGAGCAGTACTTC
.	once	TRBV10-2	TRBJ1-5	CASTQGNQPQHF	TGCGCCAGCACCCAGGGCAATCAGCCCCAGCATTTT
TRBD2	.	TRBV6-6	TRBJ2-7	CASSPPASGGYEQYF	TGTGCCAGCAGTCCGCCGGCTAGCGGGGGATACGAGCAGTACTTC
TRBD2	once	TRBV30	TRBJ2-5	CAWSVSRTSGYQETQYF	TGTGCCTGGAGTGTAAGTCGGACTAGCGGGTACCAAGAGACCCAGTACTTC
.	.	TRBV7-9	TRBJ2-2	CASSFFSGSDTGELFF	TGTGCCAGCAGCTTTTTTTCAGGGTCCGACACCGGGGAGCTGTTTTTT
TRBD1	few	TRBV5-1	TRBJ2-7	CASSLGQGRDEQYF	TGCGCCAGCAGCTTGGGACAGGGGAGAGACGAGCAGTACTTC
.	.	TRBV7-8	TRBJ1-1	CASSPSPGFEAFF	TGTGCCAGCAGCCCTAGCCCGGGTTTTGAAGCTTTCTTT
TRBD2	.	TRBV30	TRBJ2-1	CAWTRGGRFSDEQFF	TGTGCCTGGACGCGGGGGGGCCGGTTTAGCGATGAGCAGTTCTTC
.	.	TRBV20-1	TRBJ1-5	CSASTVEGVNQPQHF	TGCAGTGCTAGTACTGTAGAGGGAGTCAATCAGCCCCAGCATTTT
TRBD2	.	TRBV7-9	TRBJ2-3	CASSSPWTLAGTDTQYF	TGTGCCAGCAGCTCCCCATGGACGCTAGCGGGCACAGATACGCAGTATTTT
.	.	TRBV3-1/TRBV3-2	TRBJ2-7	CASSQAGEAGEQYF	TGTGCCAGCAGCCAAGCGGGGGAGGCCGGGGAGCAGTACTTC
.	.	TRBV5-4	TRBJ2-2	CASSWSGTGELFF	TGTGCCAGCAGCTGGTCGGGAACCGGGGAGCTGTTTTTT
.	.	TRBV28	TRBJ2-1	CASSLQSSYNEQFF	TGTGCCAGCAGCCTACAGAGCTCCTACAATGAGCAGTTCTTC
.	.	TRBV30	TRBJ1-2	CAWSLPGYGYTF	TGTGCCTGGAGTCTCCCAGGCTATGGCTACACCTTC
TRBD1	.	TRBV7-2	TRBJ2-7	CASSSQGAYEQYF	TGTGCCAGCAGCTCACAGGGGGCCTATGAGCAGTACTTC
TRBD2	once	TRBV7-9	TRBJ2-1	CASSLSGGVYNEQFF	TGTGCCAGCAGCCTAAGCGGGGGGGTGTACAATGAGCAGTTCTTC
TRBD1	.	TRBV30	TRBJ1-5	CAWSFPQGVNQPQHF	TGTGCCTGGAGTTTTCCACAGGGGGTTAATCAGCCCCAGCATTTT
TRBD2	.	TRBV6-2/TRBV6-3	TRBJ2-5	CASSTSGGAETQYF	TGTGCCAGCAGTACAAGCGGGGGAGCAGAGACCCAGTACTTC
TRBD1	once	TRBV5-8	TRBJ2-7	CASKKGQGSWEQYF	TGTGCCAGCAAAAAGGGACAGGGCTCCTGGGAGCAGTACTTC